This TCR beta chain was recorded in a study of blood T cells in healthy people across ages. Extraction yielded at least 5.5 micrograms of total RNA per sample. Then a second PCR, running roughly 7 to 12 cycles, was carried out with a sample-barcoded 5' primer and a J-beta primer mix. TCRdb re-derived calls from the 5' RACE reads in MiXCR, one entry per CDR3 protein. The table records 710,000 or so distinct CDR3 sequences, 32% of them present only once. CDR3 length equals 14 residues. V shed 1 base and J 3 bases; nucleotides not matched to a gene: 1. Germline V lookup: CDR1 LGHNA, CDR2 YNFKEQ. This clonotype occurred many times.

Source material: blood. This sequence joins TRBV4-2 and TRBJ2-7, with TRBD1 identical over 9 bases. The receptor comes from a woman older than 75 in good health. CDR3 protein: CASSQGQGDYEQYF. CDR3 bases: TGTGCCAGCAGCCAAGGACAGGGGGACTACGAGCAGTACTTC.